A single T cell receptor beta chain is shown here with its context. Antigen unknown. These data belong to a study of OX40 agonist ivuxolimab in advanced cancers. Whole-study context: The dose of intravenous ivuxolimab that patients received every 2 weeks ranged from 0.01 to 10 mg/kg. Patients assigned to dose escalation were diagnosed with hepatocellular carcinoma, melanoma, renal cell or head and neck cancer. Study-wide points: Specificity for antigen went undetermined in the expanded peripheral T cells.

The protocol was immunoSEQ multiplex PCR, while the TCRdb copy is restricted to in-frame clones and leaves out a portion. The sample lists 70,000 to 90,000 clones, over 80% occurring once. This CDR3 has 14 amino acids. The germline V gene has CDR1 SGHTA and CDR2 FQGTGA. Trimming removed 4 bases at V and 0 bases at J, with 8 bases between. This specimen consisted of CD4+ or CD8+ T cells sorted from blood, obtained in a trial of the OX40 agonist ivuxolimab. This TCR came from an adult with an advanced solid tumor such as melanoma, head and neck, liver or kidney cancer. The V and J genes are TRBV7-3 and TRBJ2-3, with a weak D call TRBD1 (6 bases). CDR3 in DNA: TGTGCCAGCAGCTGGGGGACAAGCACAGATACGCAGTATTTT. Translation gives CASSWGTSTDTQYF.